The clone carrying this T cell receptor (beta chain) is judged medium-sized. Antigen unknown. No patient received treatment before thyroid surgery. This sample stems from a study of metastatic and nonmetastatic thyroid tumors. From germline, CDR1 is LGHDT and CDR2 YNNKEL (reference sequence). The CDR3 runs 12 residues. Trimming removed 5 bases from V and 9 bases from J, with 11 bases in between. TCRdb re-clonotyped the PCR reads via MiXCR. The repertoire holds several thousand clones, approximately 32% seen once, with more than 8.5% in the top ten. Notes on the study in general: According to reports, the diversity of TCR beta was significantly higher in malignant thyroid tumors than in benign nodules, and this held in both blood and tumor samples.

This sequence originates from a female donor with papillary thyroid cancer or a benign thyroid nodule (not recorded which). Some clones in this sample may be carry-over from other donors' samples. Sequenced sample: tumor tissue. The rearrangement links TRBV3-1 to TRBJ2-1; D not resolved. The CDR3 region is CASSSSVGEQFF. The DNA of the CDR3 is TGTGCCAGCAGCTCATCCGTCGGTGAGCAGTTCTTC.